Only a few counts were recorded for the clone carrying this TCR beta chain. TCRdb passed the 5' RACE reads through MiXCR, listing each CDR3 protein once. The sample consists of under 1 million distinct CDR3 sequences, approximately 13% of them appearing once. The data derive from a study of identical twins. Germline V gene data show CDR1 as SGHRS and CDR2 as YFSETQ. CDR3 length equals 14 residues. The germline V and J ends were trimmed by 0 bases and 6 bases, with 10 bases remaining between them. This same sample was also part of a study on yellow fever vaccine responses in identical twins. That investigation notes: Twins' T cell vaccine responses reportedly looked partly convergent, partly personalized.

The TCR was taken from a woman aged 18-29 years in good health. The chain recombines TRBV5-1 with TRBJ2-4, with a possible D match to TRBD2 (5 bases). Specimen: PBMCs. CDR3 loop: CASSLGTSGNIQYF. The CDR3 nucleotides read TGCGCCAGCAGCTTGGGCACGAGCGGAAACATTCAGTACTTC.